The T cell receptor beta chain under discussion was sequenced for a study of T cell responses to AZD1222 COVID-19 vaccine. Findings of the study overall: The study reported that nearly half of spike-specific TCRs target unmutated variant regions. Seropositive AZD1222 recipients at baseline numbered only five to seven. Researchers report vaccine-associated CD4 TCRs spanning spike, with dominance at 160-218 and 743-854.

Measured with immunoSEQ multiplex PCR; TCRdb has only the in-frame clones, and not every one. The repertoire includes about 100,000 clones, about 90% of them detected once, and 4% to 4.5% sits in the top ten. The germline CDR1 and CDR2 sequences are WNHNN and SYGVQD (reference sequence). The CDR3 extends over 15 amino acids. V was pared by 10 bases and J by 3 bases, with 21 bases between. As to this clone: Its antigen is undetermined.

V gene TRBV10-1 combines with J gene TRBJ1-1; D perhaps matches TRBD1 (6 bases). This sequence was found in an adult in good health. The sample was peripheral blood, taken on day 0 of MenACWY control vaccination. The CDR3 here is CAIAQGYKGDTEAFF. The CDR3, as DNA: TGCGCCATCGCCCAGGGGTACAAGGGAGACACTGAAGCTTTCTTT.